The 12 T cell receptor beta chains listed next were all sequenced from one sample in a study of blood T cell repertoires in COVID-19. Clones were read by immunoSEQ multiplex PCR, and TCRdb kept only the in-frame ones, dropping some. The table shows under 200,000 clones, with around 84% occurring only once. The sample taken for sequencing was peripheral blood. The source of these receptors is a man aged 60 to 69 with COVID-19, enrolled during active disease.

J is TRBJ1-1 and V is TRBV9; 8 bases line up with TRBD1. CDR1 and CDR2 (germline): SGDLS, YYNGEE. Trimming removed 0 bases from V and 5 bases from J; junction bases left unmatched: 0. There are 13 residues in the CDR3. The chain's CDR3 is CASSVGTGTEAFF. In nucleotides, the CDR3 is TGTGCCAGCAGCGTAGGGACAGGGACTGAAGCTTTCTTT.

In this sample, this clone turned up a few times. The chain carries TRBV27 and TRBJ2-2; 8 positions agree with TRBD2. J gave up 5 bases and V 8 bases, and 10 bases lay outside the gene matches. CDR3 size: 15 residues. The germline CDR1 and CDR2 sequences are MNHEY and SMNVEV (reference sequence). CDR3 residues: CASGRTSLRTGELFF. CDR3 nucleotides: TGTGCCAGCGGGCGGACTAGCCTGCGGACCGGGGAGCTGTTTTTT.

This clone has only one observation. The CDR3 is CASRGGQGSPPLHF. For the CDR3, the DNA is TGTGCCAGCAGGGGCGGACAGGGTAGTCCACCCCTCCACTTT. The chain uses TRBV6-5 and TRBJ1-6; 8 nucleotides match TRBD1. V dropped 6 bases and J dropped 11; count of bases not matched to a gene: 9. The germline gives CDR1 MNHEY, CDR2 SVGAGI. The length of the CDR3 is 14 residues.

CDR3 amino acids: CASSYSGQGIYPQHF. CDR3 bases: TGTGCCAGCAGTTATTCCGGACAGGGGATATATCCCCAGCATTTT. The chain uses TRBV6-5 and TRBJ1-5; 9 bases line up with TRBD1. The CDR3 contains 15 residues. The germline V gene has CDR1 MNHEY and CDR2 SVGAGI. V lost 3 bases to trimming and J lost 10 bases; unmatched junction nucleotides: 10.

The chain has TRBV4-3 and TRBJ2-2; 8 bases map to TRBD1. Per germline, CDR1 LGHNA and CDR2 YSLEER. The junction had 6 bases not matched to a gene; V was cut back by 5 bases and J by 1 base. The CDR3 runs to 16 residues. The CDR3 region is CASSVDRGRNTGELFF. The CDR3 DNA sequence: TGCGCCAGCAGCGTCGACAGGGGTAGGAACACCGGGGAGCTGTTTTTT.

The V and J genes are TRBV6-5 and TRBJ2-1; possibly TRBD2 for D (6 bases). This CDR3 is built from 15 residues. Germline CDR1 reads MNHEY; CDR2 reads SVGAGI. Trimming shortened V by 7 bases and J by 4 bases, and 17 bases separated the two germline ends. The CDR3 nucleotides are TGTGCCAGCACCGTCGGGGGAAAGACATACAATGAGCAGTTCTTC. It translates to CASTVGGKTYNEQFF.

The chain has TRBV19 and TRBJ1-5; D gene uncertain. Between the trimmed V and J ends, which lost 1 base and 3 bases, there was a span of 10 bases. This CDR3 contains 15 residues. Germline V lookup: CDR1 LNHDA, CDR2 SQIVND (reference sequence). The CDR3 DNA sequence: TGTGCCAGTAGTATAGGAACAGTTACCAATCAGCCCCAGCATTTT. Translation: CASSIGTVTNQPQHF.

The chain employs TRBV24-1 and TRBJ1-2; 10 bases fit TRBD1. The CDR3 totals 14 residues. V gave up 4 bases and J gave up 2 bases; unmatched junction bases: 0. The germline CDR1 and CDR2 sequences are KGHDR and SFDVKD. CDR3 sequence: CATSEGQGNYGYTF. The CDR3 DNA sequence: TGTGCCACCAGTGAGGGACAGGGGAACTATGGCTACACCTTC.

This chain uses TRBV9 with TRBJ2-3, with 16 positions matching TRBD2. V lost 3 bases and J lost 5; bases outside the gene matches: 9. Germline values: CDR1 SGDLS, CDR2 YYNGEE. The CDR3 has 18 residues. CDR3 residues: CASSASGLAGGHEDTQYF. The CDR3 coding sequence is TGTGCCAGCAGCGCCTCGGGACTAGCGGGAGGGCATGAAGATACGCAGTATTTT.

With respect to this clone: A junction boundary mismatches the germline segment, possibly from a read error. The gene calls are TRBV7-7 and TRBJ2-3; a possible D gene is TRBD1 (6 bases). Looked up from germline, CDR1 is SSHAT and CDR2 is FNYEAQ (reference sequence). This CDR3 contains 14 residues. The CDR3 region has the DNA TGTGCTAGCAGCACTGGACAGTCCCCAGATACGCAGTATTTT. Amino acids: CASSTGQSPDTQYF.

The CDR3 DNA sequence: TGTGCCAGCAGCTCCCCCACGGGGGGGGTCCATGAAAAACTGTTTTTT. Translation gives CASSSPTGGVHEKLFF. This chain links TRBV7-2 with TRBJ1-4; maybe TRBD1 (5 bases). CDR1 and CDR2 from the germline V gene are SGHTA and FQGNSA. V dropped 4 bases and J dropped 6 bases, with 18 bases sitting between them. The CDR3 is 16 residues long.

This clone was counted once. The CDR3 DNA reads TGTGCCAGCAGTTTAGCGGGGCCAAACAATCAGCCCCAGCATTTT. Translated, it gives CASSLAGPNNQPQHF. J is TRBJ1-5 and V is TRBV28; the D gene is possibly TRBD1 (5 bases). The CDR3 is 15 amino acids. Germline CDR1 MDHEN, CDR2 SYDVKM. V shed 2 bases and J shed 3 bases, with 11 bases lying between them.